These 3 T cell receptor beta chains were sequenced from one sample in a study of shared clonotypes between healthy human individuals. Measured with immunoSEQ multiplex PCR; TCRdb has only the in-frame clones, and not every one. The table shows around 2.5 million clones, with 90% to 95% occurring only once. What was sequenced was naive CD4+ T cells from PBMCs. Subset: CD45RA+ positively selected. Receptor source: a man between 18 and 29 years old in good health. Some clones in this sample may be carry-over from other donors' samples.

CDR3 residues: CASSSLGSVPEAFF. In nucleotides, the CDR3 is TGTGCCAGCAGTTCCTTGGGGTCAGTCCCCGAAGCTTTCTTT. The V call is TRBV28, the J call TRBJ1-1, with D uncertain. This CDR3 spans 14 amino acids. V was cut by 4 bases and J by 8 bases, with 17 bases left in between. CDR1 and CDR2 (germline): MDHEN, SYDVKM.

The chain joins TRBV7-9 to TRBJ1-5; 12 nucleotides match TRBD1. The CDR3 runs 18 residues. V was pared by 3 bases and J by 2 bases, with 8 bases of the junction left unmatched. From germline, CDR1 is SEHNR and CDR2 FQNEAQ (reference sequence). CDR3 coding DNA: TGTGCCAGCAGCTTTACGGGACAGGGGGCAAGTGGCAATCAGCCCCAGCATTTT. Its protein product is CASSFTGQGASGNQPQHF.

For the CDR3, the DNA is TGTGCCAGCAGCGCACAGGGGGCCCTGGGCTACGAGCAGTACTTC. Amino acids: CASSAQGALGYEQYF. The chain links TRBV9 to TRBJ2-7, with 9 bases lining up with TRBD1. The CDR3 length is 15 residues. In germline, CDR1 is SGDLS, CDR2 YYNGEE. After removal of 3 bases from V and 3 bases from J, the junction contained 7 bases not matched to a gene.